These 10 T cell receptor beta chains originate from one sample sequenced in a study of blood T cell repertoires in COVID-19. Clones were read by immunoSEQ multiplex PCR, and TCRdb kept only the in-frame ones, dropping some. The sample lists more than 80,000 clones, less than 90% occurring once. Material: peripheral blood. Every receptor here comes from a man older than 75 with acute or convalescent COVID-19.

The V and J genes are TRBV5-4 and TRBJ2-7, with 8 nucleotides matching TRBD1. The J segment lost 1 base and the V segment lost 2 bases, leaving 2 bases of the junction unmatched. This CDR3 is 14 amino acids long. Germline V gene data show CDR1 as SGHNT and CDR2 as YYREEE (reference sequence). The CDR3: CASSFNRGSYEQYF. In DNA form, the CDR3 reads TGTGCCAGCAGCTTTAACAGGGGGTCCTACGAGCAGTACTTC.

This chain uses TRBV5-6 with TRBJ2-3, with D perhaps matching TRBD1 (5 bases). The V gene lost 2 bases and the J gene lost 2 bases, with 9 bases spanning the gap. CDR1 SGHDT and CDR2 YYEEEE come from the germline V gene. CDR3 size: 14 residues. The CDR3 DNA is TGTGCCAGCAGCTTAGGGGCGTTCACAGATACGCAGTATTTT. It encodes CASSLGAFTDTQYF.

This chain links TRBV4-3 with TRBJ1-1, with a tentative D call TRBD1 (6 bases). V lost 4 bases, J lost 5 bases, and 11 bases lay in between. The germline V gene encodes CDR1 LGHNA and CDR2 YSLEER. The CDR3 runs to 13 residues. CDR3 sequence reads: CASSPNRVTEAFF. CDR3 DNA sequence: TGCGCCAGCAGCCCCAACAGGGTTACTGAAGCTTTCTTT.

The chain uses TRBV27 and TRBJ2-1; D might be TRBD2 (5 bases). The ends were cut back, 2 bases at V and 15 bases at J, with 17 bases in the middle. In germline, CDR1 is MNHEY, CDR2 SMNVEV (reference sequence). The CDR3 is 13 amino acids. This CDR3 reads CASSLSLAGVWFF. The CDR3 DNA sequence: TGTGCCAGCAGTTTAAGCCTAGCTGGGGTTTGGTTCTTC.

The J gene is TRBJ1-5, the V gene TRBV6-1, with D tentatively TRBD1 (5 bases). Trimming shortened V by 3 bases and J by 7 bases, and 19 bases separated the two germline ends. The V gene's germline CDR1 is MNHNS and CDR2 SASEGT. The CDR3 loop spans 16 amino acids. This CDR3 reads CASSERSGRTSQPQHF. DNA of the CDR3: TGTGCCAGCAGTGAGAGGAGTGGCAGGACAAGCCAGCCCCAGCATTTT.

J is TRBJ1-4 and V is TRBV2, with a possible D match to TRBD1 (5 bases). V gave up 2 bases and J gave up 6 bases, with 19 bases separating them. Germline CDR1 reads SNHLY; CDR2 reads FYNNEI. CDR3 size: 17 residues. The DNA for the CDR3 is TGTGCCAGCAGTGAAAATCTTGGGGGGTTTGGGGATGAAAAACTGTTTTTT. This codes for CASSENLGGFGDEKLFF.

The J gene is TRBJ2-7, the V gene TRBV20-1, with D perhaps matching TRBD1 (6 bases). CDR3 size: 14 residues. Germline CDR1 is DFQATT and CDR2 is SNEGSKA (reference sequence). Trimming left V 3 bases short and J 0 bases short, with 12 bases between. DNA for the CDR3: TGCAGTGCTAGTAGACAGGAGTACTCCTACGAGCAGTACTTC. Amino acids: CSASRQEYSYEQYF.

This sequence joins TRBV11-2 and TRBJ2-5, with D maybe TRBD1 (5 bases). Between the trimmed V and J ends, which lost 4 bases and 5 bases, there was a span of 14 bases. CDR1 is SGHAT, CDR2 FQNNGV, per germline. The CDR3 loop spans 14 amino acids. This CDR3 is CASSSRRGRETQYF. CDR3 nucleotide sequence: TGTGCCAGCAGCTCCCGAAGGGGCCGGGAGACCCAGTACTTC.

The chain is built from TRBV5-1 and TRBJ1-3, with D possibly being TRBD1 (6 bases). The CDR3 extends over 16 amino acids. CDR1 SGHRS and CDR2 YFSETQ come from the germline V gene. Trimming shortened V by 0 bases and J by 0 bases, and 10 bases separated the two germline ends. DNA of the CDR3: TGCGCCAGCAGCTTGGAGGGGGGGCCCTCTGGAAACACCATATATTTT. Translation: CASSLEGGPSGNTIYF.

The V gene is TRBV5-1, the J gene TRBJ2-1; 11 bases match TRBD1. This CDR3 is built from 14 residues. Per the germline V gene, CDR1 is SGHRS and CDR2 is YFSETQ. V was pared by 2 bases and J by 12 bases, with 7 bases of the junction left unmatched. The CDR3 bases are TGCGCCAGCAGCTTTAGGGACAGGGGGGTACCGCAGTTCTTC. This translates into CASSFRDRGVPQFF.